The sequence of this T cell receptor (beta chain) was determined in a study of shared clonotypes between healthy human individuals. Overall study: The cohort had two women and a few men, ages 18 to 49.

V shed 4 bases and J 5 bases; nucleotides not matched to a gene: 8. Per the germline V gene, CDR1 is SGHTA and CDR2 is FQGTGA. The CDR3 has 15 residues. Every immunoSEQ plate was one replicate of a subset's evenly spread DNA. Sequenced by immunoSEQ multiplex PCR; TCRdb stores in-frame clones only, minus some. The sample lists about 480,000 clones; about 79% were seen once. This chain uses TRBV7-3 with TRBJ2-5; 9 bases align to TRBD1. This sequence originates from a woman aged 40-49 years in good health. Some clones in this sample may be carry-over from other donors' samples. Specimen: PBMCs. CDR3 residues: CASSSTTGGGETQYF. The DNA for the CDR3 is TGTGCCAGCAGCTCGACAACAGGGGGCGGGGAGACCCAGTACTTC.